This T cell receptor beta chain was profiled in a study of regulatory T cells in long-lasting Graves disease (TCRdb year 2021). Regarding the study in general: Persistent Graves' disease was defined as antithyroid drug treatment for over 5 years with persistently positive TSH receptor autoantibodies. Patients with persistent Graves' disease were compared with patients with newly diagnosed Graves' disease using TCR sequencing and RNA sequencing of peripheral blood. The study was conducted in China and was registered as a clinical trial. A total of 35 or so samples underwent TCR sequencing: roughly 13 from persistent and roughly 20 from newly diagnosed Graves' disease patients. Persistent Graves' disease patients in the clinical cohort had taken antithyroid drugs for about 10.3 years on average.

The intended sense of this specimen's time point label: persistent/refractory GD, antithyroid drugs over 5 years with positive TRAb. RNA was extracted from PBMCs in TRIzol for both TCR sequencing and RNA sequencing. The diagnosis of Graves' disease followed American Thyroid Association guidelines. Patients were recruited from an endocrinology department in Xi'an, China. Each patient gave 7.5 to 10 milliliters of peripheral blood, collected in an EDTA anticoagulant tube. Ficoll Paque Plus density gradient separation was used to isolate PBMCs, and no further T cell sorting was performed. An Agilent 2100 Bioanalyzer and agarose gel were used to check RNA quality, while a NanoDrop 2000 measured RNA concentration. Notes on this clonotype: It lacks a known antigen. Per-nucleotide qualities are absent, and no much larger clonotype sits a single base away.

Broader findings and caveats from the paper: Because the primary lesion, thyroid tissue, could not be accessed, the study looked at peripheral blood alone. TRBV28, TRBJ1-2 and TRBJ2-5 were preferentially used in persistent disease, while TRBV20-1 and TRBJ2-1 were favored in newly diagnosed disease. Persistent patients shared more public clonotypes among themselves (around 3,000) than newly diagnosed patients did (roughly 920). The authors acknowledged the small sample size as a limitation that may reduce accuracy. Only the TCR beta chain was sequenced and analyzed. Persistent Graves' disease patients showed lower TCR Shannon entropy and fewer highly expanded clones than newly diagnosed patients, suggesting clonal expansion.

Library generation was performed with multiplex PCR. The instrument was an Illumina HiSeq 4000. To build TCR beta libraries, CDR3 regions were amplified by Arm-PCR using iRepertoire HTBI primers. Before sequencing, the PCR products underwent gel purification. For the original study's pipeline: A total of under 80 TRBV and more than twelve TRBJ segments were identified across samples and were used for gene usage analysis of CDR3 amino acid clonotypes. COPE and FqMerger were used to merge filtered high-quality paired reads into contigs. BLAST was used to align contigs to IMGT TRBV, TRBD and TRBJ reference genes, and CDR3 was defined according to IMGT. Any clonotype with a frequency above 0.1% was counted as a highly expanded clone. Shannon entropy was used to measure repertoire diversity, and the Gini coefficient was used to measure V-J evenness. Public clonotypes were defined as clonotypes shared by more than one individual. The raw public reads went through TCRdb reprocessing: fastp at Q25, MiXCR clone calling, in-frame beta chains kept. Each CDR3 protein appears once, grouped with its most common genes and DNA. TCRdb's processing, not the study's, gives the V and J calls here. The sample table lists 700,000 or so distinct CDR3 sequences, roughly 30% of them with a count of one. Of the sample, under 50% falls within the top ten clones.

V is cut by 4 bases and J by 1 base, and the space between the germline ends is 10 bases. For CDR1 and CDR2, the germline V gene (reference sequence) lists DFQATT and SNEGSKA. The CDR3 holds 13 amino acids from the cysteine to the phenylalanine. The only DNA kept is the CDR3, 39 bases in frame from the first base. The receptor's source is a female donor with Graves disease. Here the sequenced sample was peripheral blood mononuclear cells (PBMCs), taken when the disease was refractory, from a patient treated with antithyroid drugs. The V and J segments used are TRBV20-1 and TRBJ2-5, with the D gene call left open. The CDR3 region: CSAIPNLQETQYF. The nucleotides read TGCAGTGCTATACCCAACCTCCAAGAGACCCAGTACTTC.